These T cell receptor beta chains were read from a single sample in a study of T cells in Graves' hyperthyroidism and ophthalmopathy. A single record per CDR3 protein comes from TCRdb applying MiXCR to the multiplex PCR reads. The sample has more than 300,000 distinct CDR3 sequences, 15% to 20% seen once. Specimen: blood. The receptors were sampled from a man aged 18 to 29 with Graves' ophthalmopathy. CDR3s include the opening cysteine and the closing phenylalanine or tryptophan. A D gene is named only where the DNA matches it firmly. Clone size is stated in some rows and not others, as once, few, many or a class when expanded.

15	-	-	TRBV5-1	TRBJ1-6	CASRPRTENNSPLHF	TGCGCCAGCAGACCGCGGACAGAAAATAATTCACCCCTCCACTTT
15	few	-	TRBV18	TRBJ1-2	CASSPSTGVNYGYTF	TGTGCCAGCTCACCCTCGACAGGAGTTAACTATGGCTACACCTTC
14	many	-	TRBV2	TRBJ1-2	CASRLEGFGYGYTF	TGTGCCAGCCGACTAGAAGGATTTGGGTATGGCTACACCTTC
13	-	TRBD2	TRBV10-3	TRBJ2-5	CAIRPGGDETQYF	TGTGCCATCAGGCCTGGGGGGGACGAGACCCAGTACTTC
16	-	-	TRBV4-1	TRBJ1-1	CASSQSRTAMNTEAFF	TGCGCCAGCAGCCAATCCCGGACAGCCATGAACACTGAAGCTTTCTTT
12	many	-	TRBV11-3	TRBJ2-1	CASSLDGYEQFF	TGTGCCAGCAGCTTAGATGGGTATGAGCAGTTCTTC
13	-	-	TRBV6-5	TRBJ1-2	CASSSRPGHGYTF	TGTGCCAGCAGTTCCAGACCCGGGCATGGCTACACCTTC
12	few	-	TRBV25-1	TRBJ1-6	CASRGSNSPLHF	TGTGCCAGCAGGGGCAGTAATTCACCCCTCCACTTT
17	many	-	TRBV28	TRBJ1-2	CASSLREVQGIGYGYTF	TGTGCCAGCAGTTTACGGGAGGTTCAGGGTATCGGATATGGCTACACCTTC
15	many	TRBD1	TRBV5-1	TRBJ2-7	CASSSGTGGAYEQYF	TGCGCCAGCAGCTCAGGGACAGGGGGGGCCTACGAGCAGTACTTC
16	few	-	TRBV5-4	TRBJ1-5	CASSFGDGRGNQPQHF	TGTGCCAGCAGTTTCGGGGACGGCCGAGGGAATCAGCCCCAGCATTTT
14	many	-	TRBV5-6	TRBJ2-1	CASSWGRGQNEQFF	TGTGCCAGCAGCTGGGGCCGGGGTCAAAATGAGCAGTTCTTC
17	many	TRBD2	TRBV7-3	TRBJ2-2	CASSPAGLAGATGELFF	TGTGCCAGCAGCCCGGCAGGACTAGCGGGGGCCACCGGGGAGCTGTTTTTT
12	-	-	TRBV20-1	TRBJ1-5	CSARVPGTSPHF	TGCAGTGCTAGAGTACCCGGGACTAGCCCGCATTTT
15	-	TRBD2	TRBV29-1	TRBJ2-1	CSVNPGLVSCNEQFF	TGCAGCGTTAATCCAGGACTAGTCTCCTGCAATGAGCAGTTCTTC
13	once	-	TRBV12-3/TRBV12-4	TRBJ1-1	CASSEGVNTEALF	TGTGCCAGCAGTGAAGGGGTGAACACTGAAGCTCTCTTT
18	-	TRBD1	TRBV2	TRBJ1-4	CASSAHRDRGPGDEKLFF	TGTGCCAGCAGCGCCCACCGGGACAGGGGGCCAGGTGATGAAAAACTGTTTTTT
13	-	-	TRBV18	TRBJ1-2	CASSPSQNYGYTF	TGTGCCAGCTCACCATCCCAGAACTATGGCTACACCTTC
17	-	TRBD2	TRBV7-8	TRBJ2-2	CASSSPLSGTTTGELFF	TGTGCCAGCAGCTCACCTCTATCCGGGACTACCACCGGGGAGCTGTTTTTT
14	many	-	TRBV10-3	TRBJ1-1	CAISEAGLNTEAFF	TGTGCCATCAGTGAGGCAGGCCTGAACACTGAAGCTTTCTTT
13	many	-	TRBV12-3/TRBV12-4	TRBJ1-1	CASSPRPNTEAFF	TGTGCCAGCAGCCCCCGGCCGAACACTGAAGCTTTCTTT
11	-	-	TRBV29-1	TRBJ1-1	CSVLKDTEAFF	TGCAGCGTGCTCAAGGATACTGAAGCTTTCTTT
18	few	TRBD1	TRBV12-3/TRBV12-4	TRBJ1-5	CASSGTGGDSYSNQPQHF	TGTGCCAGCAGTGGGACAGGGGGCGATTCTTATAGCAATCAGCCCCAGCATTTT
14	many	TRBD2	TRBV6-8	TRBJ2-7	CASSSSGGTYEQYF	TGTGCCAGCAGTTCGTCGGGGGGGACCTACGAGCAGTACTTC
16	-	TRBD2	TRBV12-3/TRBV12-4	TRBJ2-2	CASRATSGVPTGELFF	TGTGCCAGCAGGGCGACTAGCGGGGTGCCCACCGGGGAGCTGTTTTTT
15	once	-	TRBV28	TRBJ2-7	CASRKTGTASYEQYF	TGTGCCAGCAGAAAGACCGGGACGGCCTCCTACGAGCAGTACTTC
16	many	-	TRBV7-3	TRBJ1-1	CASRPRLWGPVVEAFF	TGTGCCAGCAGACCCCGCCTCTGGGGGCCGGTGGTGGAGGCTTTCTTT
14	many	TRBD2	TRBV12-3/TRBV12-4	TRBJ2-7	CASKKRGFSFEQYF	TGTGCCAGTAAAAAGCGGGGATTTTCTTTTGAGCAGTACTTC
11	-	TRBD1	TRBV6-2/TRBV6-3	TRBJ2-2	CASSGQAGLFF	TGTGCCAGCAGCGGACAGGCCGGGCTGTTTTTT
16	-	-	TRBV5-1	TRBJ1-1	CASSLARDRQNTEAFF	TGCGCCAGCAGCTTGGCCCGAGACAGACAGAACACTGAAGCTTTCTTT
17	-	-	TRBV27	TRBJ2-2	CASSALLAPPNTGELFF	TGTGCCAGCAGCGCCCTTCTGGCTCCACCCAACACCGGGGAGCTGTTTTTT
15	many	-	TRBV12-3/TRBV12-4	TRBJ1-1	CASSLHRLRNTEAFF	TGTGCCAGCAGTTTGCATAGACTGAGAAACACTGAAGCTTTCTTT
17	many	TRBD2	TRBV7-8	TRBJ2-5	CASSVPRTSGEQETQYF	TGTGCCAGCAGCGTACCGCGGACTAGCGGGGAACAAGAGACCCAGTACTTC
12	many	-	TRBV20-1	TRBJ2-5	CSAGGGQETQYF	TGCAGTGCGGGAGGAGGCCAAGAGACCCAGTACTTC
15	-	TRBD2	TRBV7-9	TRBJ2-7	CASSLGLAGFREQYF	TGTGCCAGCAGTCTCGGACTAGCGGGGTTCCGAGAGCAGTACTTC
15	-	-	TRBV5-1	TRBJ2-1	CASSFGRGPNNEQFF	TGCGCCAGCAGCTTCGGACGGGGCCCGAACAATGAGCAGTTCTTC
14	many	TRBD1	TRBV18	TRBJ1-1	CASSPYRGGTEAFF	TGTGCCAGCTCACCATACAGGGGAGGCACTGAAGCTTTCTTT
13	few	-	TRBV20-1	TRBJ2-1	CSARDDGGHEQFF	TGCAGTGCTAGAGACGACGGAGGACATGAGCAGTTCTTC
15	many	TRBD1	TRBV5-1	TRBJ1-1	CASSLSQGANTEAFF	TGCGCCAGCAGCCTATCCCAGGGGGCGAACACTGAAGCTTTCTTT
14	many	-	TRBV12-3/TRBV12-4	TRBJ2-5	CASSSRGGQETQYF	TGTGCCAGCAGCTCCAGGGGGGGTCAAGAGACCCAGTACTTC
14	many	-	TRBV27	TRBJ2-7	CASSPSAGSYEQYF	TGTGCCAGCAGCCCCAGCGCGGGCTCCTACGAGCAGTACTTC
13	-	TRBD1	TRBV7-3	TRBJ2-1	CASSFDRGYEQFF	TGTGCCAGCAGTTTCGACAGGGGCTACGAGCAGTTCTTC
15	-	TRBD1	TRBV7-2	TRBJ1-5	CASSLWTGSNQPQHF	TGTGCCAGCAGCCTATGGACAGGTTCCAATCAGCCCCAGCATTTT
18	many	TRBD2	TRBV6-1	TRBJ2-5	CASSAGLLGGGGAETQYF	TGTGCCAGCAGTGCCGGCCTGTTGGGCGGCGGGGGGGCGGAGACCCAGTACTTC
15	many	TRBD1	TRBV11-2	TRBJ2-5	CASSLSTGGGETQYF	TGTGCCAGCAGCCTCTCGACAGGGGGCGGGGAGACCCAGTACTTC
20	-	TRBD1	TRBV6-4	TRBJ1-5	CASSPHPIDRDGGSNQPQHF	TGTGCCAGCAGTCCCCACCCGATCGACAGGGACGGGGGTAGCAATCAGCCCCAGCATTTT
14	many	TRBD2	TRBV12-3/TRBV12-4	TRBJ2-7	CASSPFSGGSEQYF	TGTGCCAGCAGTCCGTTTAGCGGGGGGTCCGAGCAGTACTTC
12	few	-	TRBV18	TRBJ2-7	CASSPPGNKQYF	TGTGCCAGCTCACCTCCAGGGAATAAGCAGTACTTC
17	many	TRBD2	TRBV11-2	TRBJ2-3	CASSLDRGLATPDTQYF	TGTGCCAGCAGCTTAGACAGGGGACTAGCGACCCCAGATACGCAGTATTTT
15	many	-	TRBV2	TRBJ1-4	CASSEFGAINEKLFF	TGTGCCAGCAGTGAATTTGGGGCGATTAATGAAAAACTGTTTTTT
13	-	-	TRBV6-1	TRBJ1-2	CASSETLNYGYTF	TGTGCCAGCAGTGAGACCCTTAACTATGGCTACACCTTC
17	-	TRBD1	TRBV5-1	TRBJ2-1	CASSLFSPGQGVNEQFF	TGCGCCAGCAGCTTGTTTTCTCCGGGACAGGGGGTAAATGAGCAGTTCTTC